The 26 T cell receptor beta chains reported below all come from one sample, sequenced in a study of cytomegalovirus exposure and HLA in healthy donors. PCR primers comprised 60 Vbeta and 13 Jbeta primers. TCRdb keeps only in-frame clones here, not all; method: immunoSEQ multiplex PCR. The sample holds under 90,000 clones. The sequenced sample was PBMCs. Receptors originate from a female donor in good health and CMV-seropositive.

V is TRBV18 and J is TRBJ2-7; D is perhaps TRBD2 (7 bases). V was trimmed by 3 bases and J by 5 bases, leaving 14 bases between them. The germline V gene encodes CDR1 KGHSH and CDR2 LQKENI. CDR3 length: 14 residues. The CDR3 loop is CASSPAGAPHEQYF. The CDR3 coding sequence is TGTGCCAGCTCACCCGCGGGGGCGCCCCACGAGCAGTACTTC.

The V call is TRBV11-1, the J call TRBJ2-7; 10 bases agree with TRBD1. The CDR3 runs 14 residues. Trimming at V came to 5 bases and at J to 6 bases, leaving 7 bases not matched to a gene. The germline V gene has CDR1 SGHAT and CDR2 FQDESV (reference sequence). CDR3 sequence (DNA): TGTGCCAGCAGCAGACAGGGGGCAGTGCGCGAGCAGTACTTC. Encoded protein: CASSRQGAVREQYF.

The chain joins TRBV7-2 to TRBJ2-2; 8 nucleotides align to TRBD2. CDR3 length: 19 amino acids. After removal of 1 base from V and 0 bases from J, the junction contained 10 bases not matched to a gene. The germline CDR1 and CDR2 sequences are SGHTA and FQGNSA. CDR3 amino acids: CASSLVVASGHTNTGELFF. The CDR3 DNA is TGTGCCAGCAGCTTAGTGGTGGCTAGCGGGCATACGAACACCGGGGAGCTGTTTTTT.

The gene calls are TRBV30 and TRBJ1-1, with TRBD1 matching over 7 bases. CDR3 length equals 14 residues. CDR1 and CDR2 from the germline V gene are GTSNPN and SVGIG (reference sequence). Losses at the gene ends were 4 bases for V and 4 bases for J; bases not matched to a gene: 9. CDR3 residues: CAWKAGGSSTEAFF. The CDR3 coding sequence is TGTGCCTGGAAAGCAGGGGGTTCGAGCACTGAAGCTTTCTTT.

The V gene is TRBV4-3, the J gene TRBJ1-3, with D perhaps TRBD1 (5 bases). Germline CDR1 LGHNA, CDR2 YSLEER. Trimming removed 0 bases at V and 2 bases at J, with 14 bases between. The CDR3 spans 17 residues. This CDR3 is CASSQDRTQGAGNTIYF. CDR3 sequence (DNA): TGCGCCAGCAGCCAAGATCGGACCCAAGGGGCTGGAAACACCATATATTTT.

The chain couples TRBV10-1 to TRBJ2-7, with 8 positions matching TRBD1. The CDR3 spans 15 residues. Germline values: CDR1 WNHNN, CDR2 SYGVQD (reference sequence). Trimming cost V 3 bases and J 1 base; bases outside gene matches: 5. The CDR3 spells CASSDTGTGSYEQYF. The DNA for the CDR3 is TGCGCCAGCAGTGACACCGGGACAGGATCCTACGAGCAGTACTTC.

For the CDR3, the DNA is TGTGCCAGCAGTTTAGGCCGGGTGCAGTACTTC. It specifies CASSLGRVQYF. The rearrangement uses TRBV27 and TRBJ2-5, with D unclear. The CDR3 spans 11 residues. The V end lost 2 bases, the J end lost 11 bases, and 9 bases lay between the germline ends. Germline V CDR1 and CDR2: MNHEY, SMNVEV (reference sequence).

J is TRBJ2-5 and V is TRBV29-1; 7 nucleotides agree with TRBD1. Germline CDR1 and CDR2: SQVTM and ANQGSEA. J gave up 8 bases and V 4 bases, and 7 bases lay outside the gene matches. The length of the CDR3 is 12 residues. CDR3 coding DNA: TGCAGCGTTGTAGGGGGACAGCATACCCAGTACTTC. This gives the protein CSVVGGQHTQYF.

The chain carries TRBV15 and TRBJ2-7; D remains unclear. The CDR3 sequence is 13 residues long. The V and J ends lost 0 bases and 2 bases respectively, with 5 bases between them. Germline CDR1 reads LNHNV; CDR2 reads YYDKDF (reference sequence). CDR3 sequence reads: CATSRDITYEQYF. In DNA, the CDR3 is TGTGCCACCAGCAGAGACATCACCTACGAGCAGTACTTC.

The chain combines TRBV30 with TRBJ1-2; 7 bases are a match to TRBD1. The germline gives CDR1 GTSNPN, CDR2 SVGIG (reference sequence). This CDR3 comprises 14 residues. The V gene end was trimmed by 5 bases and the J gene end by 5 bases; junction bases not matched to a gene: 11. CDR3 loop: CAWFREGGRYGYTF. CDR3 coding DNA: TGTGCCTGGTTTCGGGAAGGGGGCAGGTATGGCTACACCTTC.

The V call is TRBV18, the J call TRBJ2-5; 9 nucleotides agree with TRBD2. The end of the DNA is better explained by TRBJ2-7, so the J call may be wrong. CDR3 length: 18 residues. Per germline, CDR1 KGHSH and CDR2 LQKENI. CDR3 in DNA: TGTGCCAGCTCACCACAACCGATTAGCGGGAGCTACCTCTACGAGCAGTACTTC. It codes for CASSPQPISGSYLYEQYF.

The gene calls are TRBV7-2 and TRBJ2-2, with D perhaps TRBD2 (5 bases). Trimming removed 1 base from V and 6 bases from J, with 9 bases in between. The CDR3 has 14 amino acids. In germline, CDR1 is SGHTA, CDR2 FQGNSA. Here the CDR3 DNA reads TGTGCCAGCAGCTTAGAGAGGGTAGCCGGGGAGCTGTTTTTT. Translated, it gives CASSLERVAGELFF. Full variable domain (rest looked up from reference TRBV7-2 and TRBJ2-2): GAGVSQSPSNKVTEKGKDVELRCDPISGHTALYWYRQSLGQGLEFLIYFQGNSAPDKSGLPSDRFSAERTGGSVSTLTIQRTQQEDSAVYLCASSLERVAGELFFGEGSRLTVL.

The CDR3 protein is CASSESVDSEAFF. The CDR3 DNA sequence: TGTGCCAGCAGTGAAAGTGTTGACTCTGAAGCTTTCTTT. This chain connects TRBV6-1 to TRBJ1-1; D gene uncertain. Trimming pared 2 bases from V and 6 bases from J, leaving 10 bases between. This CDR3 region has 13 residues. Germline lookup yields CDR1 MNHNS and CDR2 SASEGT.

CDR3 DNA: TGTGCCAGCTCCCTAGGGACAGGGAGAGGGAACACTGAAGCTTTCTTT. It encodes CASSLGTGRGNTEAFF. The chain carries TRBV18 and TRBJ1-1; 9 positions match TRBD1. Germline V lookup: CDR1 KGHSH, CDR2 LQKENI. The V gene end was trimmed by 6 bases and the J gene end by 1 base; junction bases not matched to a gene: 9. This CDR3 spans 16 amino acids.

As DNA, the CDR3 is TGCGCCAGCAGCTCGGACAGGGAAGAGACCCAGTACTTC. It encodes CASSSDREETQYF. The V call is TRBV5-1, the J call TRBJ2-5; 8 nucleotides match TRBD1. Germline CDR1 reads SGHRS; CDR2 reads YFSETQ. The CDR3 is 13 amino acids. Trimming at V came to 3 bases and at J to 3 bases, leaving 1 base not matched to a gene.

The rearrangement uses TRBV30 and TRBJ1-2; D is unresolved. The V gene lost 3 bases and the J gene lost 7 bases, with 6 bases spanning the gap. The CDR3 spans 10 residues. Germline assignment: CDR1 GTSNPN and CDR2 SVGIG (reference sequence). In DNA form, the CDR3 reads TGTGCCTGGAGGTCCCGTGGCTACACCTTC. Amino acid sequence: CAWRSRGYTF.

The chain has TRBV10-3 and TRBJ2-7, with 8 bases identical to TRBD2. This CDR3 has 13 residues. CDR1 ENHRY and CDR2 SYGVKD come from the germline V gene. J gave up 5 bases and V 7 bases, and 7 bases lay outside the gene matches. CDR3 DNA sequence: TGTGCCATCAACCAGGGACTAGGGGACGAGCAGTACTTC. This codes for CAINQGLGDEQYF.

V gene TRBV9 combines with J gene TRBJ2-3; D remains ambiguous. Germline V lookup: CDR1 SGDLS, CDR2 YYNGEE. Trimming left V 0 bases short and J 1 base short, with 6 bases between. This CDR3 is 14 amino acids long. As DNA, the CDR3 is TGTGCCAGCAGCGTAGGGCCAGGCACAGATACGCAGTATTTT. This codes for CASSVGPGTDTQYF.

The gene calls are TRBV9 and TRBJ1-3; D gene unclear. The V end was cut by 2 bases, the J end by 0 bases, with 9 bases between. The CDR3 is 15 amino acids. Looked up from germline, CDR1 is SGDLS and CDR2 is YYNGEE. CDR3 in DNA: TGTGCCAGCAGCGTGGAGGCTTACTCTGGAAACACCATATATTTT. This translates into CASSVEAYSGNTIYF.

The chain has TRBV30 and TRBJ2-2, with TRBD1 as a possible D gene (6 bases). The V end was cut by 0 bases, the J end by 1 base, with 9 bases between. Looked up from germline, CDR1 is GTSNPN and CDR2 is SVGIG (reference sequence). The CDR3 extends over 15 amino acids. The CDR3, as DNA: TGTGCCTGGAGTGTACGAGGGGGGAACACCGGGGAGCTGTTTTTT. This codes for CAWSVRGGNTGELFF.

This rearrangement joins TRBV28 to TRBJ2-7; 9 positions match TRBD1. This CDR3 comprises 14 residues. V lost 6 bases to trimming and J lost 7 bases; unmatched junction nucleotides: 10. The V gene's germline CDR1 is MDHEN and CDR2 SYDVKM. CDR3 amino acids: CASSRPGQGEEQYF. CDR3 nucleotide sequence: TGTGCCAGCAGCAGACCGGGACAGGGTGAAGAGCAGTACTTC.

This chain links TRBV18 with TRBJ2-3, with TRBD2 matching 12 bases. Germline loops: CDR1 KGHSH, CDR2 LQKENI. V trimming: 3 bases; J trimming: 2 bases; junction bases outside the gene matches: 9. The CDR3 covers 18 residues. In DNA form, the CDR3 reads TGTGCCAGCTCACCGACCTCCGCTAGCGGGGGGGCCACAGATACGCAGTATTTT. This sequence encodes CASSPTSASGGATDTQYF.

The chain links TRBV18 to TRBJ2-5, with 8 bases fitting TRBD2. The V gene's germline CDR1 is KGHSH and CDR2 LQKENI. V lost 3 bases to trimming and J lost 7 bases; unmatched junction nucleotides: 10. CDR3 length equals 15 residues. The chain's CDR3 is CASSPNPGLDGTQYF. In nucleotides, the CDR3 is TGTGCCAGCTCACCCAACCCGGGACTAGATGGGACCCAGTACTTC.

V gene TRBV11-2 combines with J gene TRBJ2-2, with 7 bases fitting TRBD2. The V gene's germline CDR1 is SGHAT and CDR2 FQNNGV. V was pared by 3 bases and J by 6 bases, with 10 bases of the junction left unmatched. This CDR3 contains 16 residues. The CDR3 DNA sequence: TGTGCCAGCAGCTTTAGGGTGGGAGGGACCGCCGGGGAGCTGTTTTTT. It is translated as CASSFRVGGTAGELFF.

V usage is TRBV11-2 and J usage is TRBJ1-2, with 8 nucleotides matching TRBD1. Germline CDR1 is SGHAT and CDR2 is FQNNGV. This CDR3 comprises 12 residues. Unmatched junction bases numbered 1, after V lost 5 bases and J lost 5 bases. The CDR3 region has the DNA TGTGCCAGCAGCGGACAGGGTTATGGCTACACCTTC. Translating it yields CASSGQGYGYTF.

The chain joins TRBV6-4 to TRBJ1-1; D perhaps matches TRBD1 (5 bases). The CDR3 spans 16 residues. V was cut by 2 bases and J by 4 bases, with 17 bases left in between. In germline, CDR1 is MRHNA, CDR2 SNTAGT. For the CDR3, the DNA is TGTGCCAGCAGTGACCGACAGACAAAGCCGGGCACTGAAGCTTTCTTT. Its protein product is CASSDRQTKPGTEAFF.